This is a list of T cell receptor beta chains from one sample in a study of cytomegalovirus exposure and HLA in healthy donors. Data came from immunoSEQ multiplex PCR; TCRdb stores just in-frame clones and leaves some out. The table lists 150,000 to 180,000 clones, 74% of them singletons. Source material: PBMCs. The receptors were sampled from a man under 40 in good health and CMV-seronegative. Each CDR3 is given with its conserved first and last residue. A D gene is named only where the DNA matches it firmly. Only part of the rows carry a size: once, few, many, or a class if the clone is expanded.

V: TRBV11-2
J: TRBJ2-1
D: -
length: 14
size: -
CDR3: CASSLGGVYNEQFF
DNA: TGTGCCAGCAGCTTAGGGGGGGTATACAATGAGCAGTTCTTC

V: TRBV2
J: TRBJ2-7
D: -
length: 14
size: -
CDR3: CASRPPGQRVEQYF
DNA: TGTGCCAGCAGGCCCCCGGGACAGCGGGTCGAGCAGTACTTC

V: TRBV7-2
J: TRBJ2-2
D: TRBD2
length: 16
size: -
CDR3: CASSTGLAGYTGELFF
DNA: TGTGCCAGCAGCACCGGACTAGCGGGGTACACCGGGGAGCTGTTTTTT

V: TRBV13
J: TRBJ1-2
D: TRBD1
length: 13
size: -
CDR3: CASSLGTAAGYTF
DNA: TGTGCCAGCAGCTTGGGGACAGCGGCTGGCTACACCTTC

V: TRBV19
J: TRBJ2-1
D: -
length: 12
size: -
CDR3: CASSAQGTWQFF
DNA: TGTGCCAGTAGTGCTCAGGGGACATGGCAGTTCTTC

V: TRBV27
J: TRBJ1-1
D: -
length: 15
size: few
CDR3: CASSLSPTGNTEAFF
DNA: TGTGCCAGCAGTTTATCCCCTACAGGGAACACTGAAGCTTTCTTT

V: TRBV6-1
J: TRBJ2-2
D: -
length: 15
size: -
CDR3: CASSEAESPAGELFF
DNA: TGTGCCAGCAGTGAAGCTGAGAGCCCCGCCGGGGAGCTGTTTTTT

V: TRBV4-1
J: TRBJ1-4
D: TRBD1
length: 17
size: few
CDR3: CASSHPTGDATNEKLFF
DNA: TGCGCCAGCAGCCACCCGACAGGGGATGCAACTAATGAAAAACTGTTTTTT

V: TRBV30
J: TRBJ2-3
D: TRBD1
length: 15
size: -
CDR3: CAWSEGQGPIDTQYF
DNA: TGTGCCTGGAGTGAGGGACAGGGTCCGATAGATACGCAGTATTTT

V: TRBV18
J: TRBJ2-5
D: TRBD2
length: 15
size: once
CDR3: CASSRGTSGQETQYF
DNA: TGTGCCAGCTCCCGGGGGACTAGCGGACAAGAGACCCAGTACTTC

V: TRBV2
J: TRBJ1-2
D: TRBD1
length: 11
size: once
CDR3: CASGTGAGYTF
DNA: TGTGCCAGTGGTACAGGGGCCGGCTACACCTTC

V: TRBV28
J: TRBJ2-7
D: TRBD1
length: 13
size: -
CDR3: CASSTRGLYEQYF
DNA: TGTGCCAGCAGTACCAGGGGGCTCTACGAGCAGTACTTC

V: TRBV18
J: TRBJ1-3
D: TRBD1
length: 14
size: -
CDR3: CASSPDRGRNTIYF
DNA: TGTGCCAGCTCACCGGACAGGGGAAGGAACACCATATATTTT

V: TRBV7-9
J: TRBJ2-7
D: -
length: 12
size: -
CDR3: CASSRQIYEQYF
DNA: TGTGCCAGCAGCCGACAGATATACGAGCAGTACTTC

V: TRBV25-1
J: TRBJ2-6
D: TRBD1
length: 18
size: -
CDR3: CASLPGTASSSGANVLTF
DNA: TGTGCCAGCCTTCCCGGGACAGCTTCCAGCTCTGGGGCCAACGTCCTGACTTTC

V: TRBV30
J: TRBJ1-2
D: TRBD1
length: 12
size: -
CDR3: CAWSPNRGGYTF
DNA: TGTGCCTGGAGTCCCAACAGGGGCGGCTACACCTTC

V: TRBV12-5
J: TRBJ2-1
D: -
length: 12
size: once
CDR3: CASGNLVNEQFF
DNA: TGTGCTAGTGGGAATCTAGTCAATGAGCAGTTCTTC